A single TCR beta chain is shown here with its context. Arm-PCR of CDR3 regions and iRepertoire HTBI primers were the basis on which TCR beta libraries were built. TCRdb used MiXCR to reprocess the multiplex PCR reads, holding one entry per CDR3 protein. This sample has around 400,000 distinct CDR3 sequences; approximately 25% occur once, and the top ten carry roughly a quarter. This CDR3 region has 17 residues. Trimming stripped 6 bases from V and 2 bases from J, with 20 bases between. Germline V gene data show CDR1 as SNHLY and CDR2 as FYNNEI. The data are from a study of regulatory T cells in long-lasting Graves disease. Time point meaning: persistent/refractory GD, antithyroid drugs over 5 years with positive TRAb. The TCR library was prepared using RNA isolated from PBMCs.

The V call is TRBV2, the J call TRBJ2-1, with D perhaps matching TRBD1 or TRBD2 (5 bases each). The TCR originated in a woman in her 40s with Graves disease. The sequencing here drew on peripheral blood mononuclear cells (PBMCs), taken when the disease was refractory, from a patient treated with antithyroid drugs. The CDR3 loop is CASSLGRQPPTYNEQFF. DNA for the CDR3: TGTGCCAGCAGCTTAGGGAGACAGCCACCAACCTACAATGAGCAGTTCTTC.